This record concerns one T cell receptor (beta chain) sequence. What it binds is not known. The table came from immunoSEQ multiplex PCR; TCRdb's copy has only in-frame clones and leaves some out. The sample holds about 74,000 clones, around 94% seen once. This entry belongs to a study of cytomegalovirus exposure and HLA in healthy donors. General study results and limits: Published work reported that the classifier diagnosed cytomegalovirus status with high specificity and sensitivity.

The receptor was isolated from a woman between 18 and 29 years old in good health and CMV-seropositive. Sequencing was carried out using PBMCs.

CDR3 sequence: CASSPEGRGSAEAFF. The CDR3 nucleotides are TGTGCCAGCTCACCAGAGGGGCGGGGTAGTGCTGAAGCTTTCTTT. The rearrangement joins TRBV18 to TRBJ1-1; tentative D call: TRBD1 (5 bases). The CDR3 is 15 residues long. Germline V lookup: CDR1 KGHSH, CDR2 LQKENI. Between the trimmed V and J ends, which lost 2 bases and 6 bases, there was a span of 16 bases.